The rows below give T cell receptor beta chains drawn from one sample of a study of T cell repertoires in cytomegalovirus infection. A single record per CDR3 protein comes from TCRdb applying MiXCR to the reads. Among 350,000 to 550,000 distinct CDR3 sequences, under 40% were seen once, and the ten largest hold about 13%. Material: PBMCs. The receptors were sampled from a human donor in good health (CMV status not recorded). Some clones in this sample may be carry-over from other donors' samples. Each CDR3 is given with its conserved first and last residue. Fields, in order: V gene, D gene, clone size, CDR3 length, J gene, CDR3 protein, CDR3 DNA. The D gene is left open where the match is weak. Clone sizes are given selectively: once, few, many, or a class where the clone is expanded.

>TRBV19|.|.|16|TRBJ1-2
CASSWDHGGFNYGYTF
TGTGCCAGTAGTTGGGATCATGGCGGCTTCAACTATGGCTACACCTTC
>TRBV7-9|.|many|12|TRBJ1-4
CASSFDNEKLFF
TGTGCCAGCAGCTTCGATAATGAAAAACTGTTTTTT
>TRBV7-9|.|few|15|TRBJ1-5
CASSLGGYGNQPQHF
TGTGCCAGCAGCTTAGGCGGGTACGGCAATCAGCCCCAGCATTTT
>TRBV20-1|.|.|11|TRBJ2-3
CSAQGGDTQYF
TGCAGTGCCCAAGGGGGAGATACGCAGTATTTT
>TRBV7-9|.|few|16|TRBJ1-1
CASSLANAGLNTEAFF
TGTGCCAGCAGCTTAGCGAATGCCGGATTGAACACTGAAGCTTTCTTT
>TRBV7-9|.|few|15|TRBJ1-1
CASSLGPGLNTEAFF
TGTGCCAGCAGCTTAGGTCCGGGACTGAACACTGAAGCTTTCTTT
>TRBV12-3/TRBV12-4|.|few|15|TRBJ2-1
CASSEGPSSYNEQFF
TGTGCCAGCAGTGAGGGCCCGAGCTCCTACAATGAGCAGTTCTTC
>TRBV5-4|.|few|15|TRBJ1-2
CASSLDPGVTSGYTF
TGTGCCAGCAGCTTAGATCCAGGGGTAACGAGTGGCTACACCTTC
>TRBV6-5|TRBD1|.|12|TRBJ1-1
CASRGQGAEAFF
TGTGCCAGCCGCGGACAGGGGGCTGAAGCTTTCTTT
>TRBV14|.|few|11|TRBJ1-1
CASSQGVRAFF
TGTGCCAGCAGCCAAGGGGTGAGAGCTTTCTTT
>TRBV19|TRBD1|few|16|TRBJ2-2
CASSSGQGAGTGELFF
TGTGCCAGTAGTTCGGGACAGGGGGCAGGGACCGGGGAGCTGTTTTTT
>TRBV7-6|TRBD1|few|15|TRBJ2-7
CASSLRGTGLNEQYF
TGTGCCAGCAGCTTAAGGGGGACAGGTCTAAACGAGCAGTACTTC
>TRBV4-3|.|.|15|TRBJ1-4
CASSQAPRLNEKLFF
TGCGCCAGCAGCCAAGCCCCTCGTCTCAATGAAAAACTGTTTTTT
>TRBV24-1|.|few|14|TRBJ2-2
CATSDTANTGELFF
TGTGCCACCAGTGACACCGCGAACACCGGGGAGCTGTTTTTT
>TRBV10-3|.|.|16|TRBJ2-2
CAISESGRELTGELFF
TGTGCCATCAGTGAGTCAGGGCGAGAACTCACCGGGGAGCTGTTTTTT
>TRBV12-3/TRBV12-4|.|.|13|TRBJ2-4
CASSLGGVNIQYF
TGTGCCAGCAGTTTAGGAGGCGTAAACATTCAGTACTTC
>TRBV28|TRBD1|many|14|TRBJ1-1
CASSLLGTGTEAFF
TGTGCCAGCAGTTTATTAGGGACAGGGACTGAAGCTTTCTTT
>TRBV6-8|.|.|16|TRBJ1-4
CASSPTGLPTNEKLFF
TGTGCCAGCAGTCCAACAGGTCTCCCAACTAATGAAAAACTGTTTTTT
>TRBV6-8|.|.|14|TRBJ2-7
CASSPRQDDLEQYF
TGTGCCAGCAGTCCCCGACAGGATGATCTCGAGCAGTACTTC
>TRBV27|TRBD1|.|15|TRBJ2-2
CASSLQTGHTGELFF
TGTGCCAGCAGTTTACAGACAGGGCACACCGGGGAGCTGTTTTTT
>TRBV14|.|few|13|TRBJ1-2
CASSRDSWSGYTF
TGTGCCAGCAGCCGAGACTCATGGTCCGGCTACACCTTC
>TRBV7-8|.|many|13|TRBJ2-3
CASSLSATDTQYF
TGTGCCAGCAGCTTATCTGCCACAGATACGCAGTATTTT
>TRBV7-6|TRBD1|.|14|TRBJ2-3
CATLRQGSVDTQYF
TGTGCCACCCTAAGACAGGGGTCAGTAGATACGCAGTATTTT
>TRBV15|TRBD2|.|17|TRBJ2-3
CATSRDQRGVGTDTPYF
TGTGCCACCAGCAGAGACCAGCGGGGGGTAGGCACAGATACGCCGTATTTT
>TRBV18|.|.|16|TRBJ2-5
CASSPGGQTLQETQYF
TGTGCCAGCTCACCAGGTGGACAGACGCTCCAAGAGACCCAGTACTTC
>TRBV7-9|TRBD1|many|15|TRBJ2-1
CASSFEDRGPNEQFF
TGTGCCAGCAGCTTCGAGGACAGGGGGCCCAATGAGCAGTTCTTC
>TRBV6-2/TRBV6-3|.|once|16|TRBJ2-1
CASTSQGLTLNNEQFF
TGTGCCAGCACCTCTCAGGGACTGACGCTGAACAATGAGCAGTTCTTC
>TRBV12-3/TRBV12-4|.|many|14|TRBJ1-6
CASSAGRHNSPLHF
TGTGCCAGCAGTGCCGGCAGGCACAATTCACCCCTCCACTTT
>TRBV19|.|few|14|TRBJ2-5
CASSIVSGVETQYF
TGTGCCAGTAGTATAGTTTCAGGGGTAGAGACCCAGTACTTC
>TRBV4-1|TRBD2|once|17|TRBJ2-5
CASSQGTSGGIQETQYF
TGCGCCAGCAGCCAAGGGACTAGCGGGGGGATCCAAGAGACCCAGTACTTC
>TRBV11-3|TRBD1|.|16|TRBJ1-1
CASSLVHRGLFTEAFF
TGTGCCAGCAGCTTAGTCCACAGGGGGCTTTTCACTGAAGCTTTCTTT
>TRBV19|.|.|13|TRBJ1-1
CASSEAAATEAFF
TGTGCCAGTAGTGAGGCGGCGGCCACTGAAGCTTTCTTT
>TRBV6-5|.|few|14|TRBJ2-3
CASSRGSGEDTQYF
TGTGCCAGCAGCCGGGGTTCGGGGGAAGATACGCAGTATTTT
>TRBV10-3|TRBD1|.|14|TRBJ2-3
CAIRTGISTDTQYF
TGTGCCATCAGGACAGGGATTAGCACAGATACGCAGTATTTT
>TRBV3-1|.|few|19|TRBJ2-3
CASSQGRVGTGRSTDTQYF
TGTGCCAGCAGCCAAGGTAGGGTCGGAACAGGGCGGAGCACAGATACGCAGTATTTT
>TRBV7-8|TRBD2|many|14|TRBJ2-5
CASSPAGGGKTQYF
TGTGCCAGCAGCCCCGCGGGGGGCGGGAAGACCCAGTACTTC
>TRBV11-2|.|.|15|TRBJ2-5
CASSVNQGLHETQYF
TGTGCCAGCAGCGTAAACCAGGGTCTCCACGAGACCCAGTACTTC
>TRBV10-3|TRBD2|few|16|TRBJ2-3
CAISESKGGWADTQYF
TGTGCCATCAGTGAGTCGAAGGGAGGGTGGGCAGATACGCAGTATTTT
>TRBV5-8|.|few|14|TRBJ1-2
CASSLLGADYGYTF
TGTGCCAGCAGCTTGCTGGGGGCAGACTATGGCTACACCTTC
>TRBV7-2|.|.|15|TRBJ1-2
CDSSLASTWVAGYTF
TGTGACAGCAGCTTAGCGTCCACATGGGTTGCTGGCTACACCTTC
>TRBV7-6|.|.|15|TRBJ2-2
CASSLFLQTTGELFF
TGTGCCAGCAGCTTATTTCTACAGACAACCGGGGAGCTGTTTTTT
>TRBV20-1|.|.|14|TRBJ1-1
CSARDPSGITEAFF
TGCAGTGCTAGAGACCCCAGCGGGATCACTGAAGCTTTCTTT
>TRBV20-1|.|.|14|TRBJ2-1
CSARDLGGYNEQFF
TGCAGTGCTAGAGATCTTGGGGGATACAATGAGCAGTTCTTC
>TRBV5-1|.|few|12|TRBJ1-1
CASSLRGSEAFF
TGCGCCAGCAGCTTGCGGGGTTCTGAAGCTTTCTTT
>TRBV20-1|TRBD1|.|12|TRBJ1-2
CSARWTGYGYTF
TGCAGTGCTAGATGGACAGGCTATGGCTACACCTTC
>TRBV7-3|.|.|16|TRBJ2-2
CASSSRTAFNTGELFF
TGTGCCAGCAGCTCGCGGACAGCTTTTAACACCGGGGAGCTGTTTTTT
>TRBV29-1|.|.|19|TRBJ2-5
CSVLGVNEKQTGPQETQYF
TGCAGCGTTCTTGGTGTGAACGAAAAACAAACCGGGCCTCAAGAGACCCAGTACTTC
>TRBV27|TRBD2|.|15|TRBJ2-1
CASSLAGVVDGEQFF
TGTGCCAGCAGTTTAGCGGGGGTGGTAGACGGTGAGCAGTTCTTC
>TRBV7-6|.|.|13|TRBJ2-1
CASRTGPGNEQFF
TGTGCCAGCAGGACGGGACCAGGGAATGAGCAGTTCTTC
>TRBV7-2|TRBD1|few|14|TRBJ2-7
CASSRGTGEGEQYF
TGTGCCAGCAGCAGAGGGACAGGGGAAGGAGAGCAGTACTTC
>TRBV10-3|.|few|13|TRBJ1-2
CATALEGDYGYTF
TGTGCCACCGCACTTGAGGGCGACTATGGCTACACCTTC
>TRBV4-1|.|.|14|TRBJ2-3
CASSQVEGIDTQYF
TGCGCCAGCAGCCAAGTAGAGGGGATAGATACGCAGTATTTT
>TRBV28|.|.|14|TRBJ2-7
CASSAPRGAHEQYF
TGTGCCAGCAGTGCCCCTCGGGGGGCACACGAGCAGTACTTC
>TRBV14|.|.|15|TRBJ2-5
CASSITSRDPGTQYF
TGTGCCAGCAGCATCACCTCCCGGGACCCGGGGACCCAGTACTTC
>TRBV5-1|.|.|15|TRBJ2-7
CASSPNTGTPYEQYF
TGCGCCAGCAGCCCCAATACGGGGACACCCTACGAGCAGTACTTC